Below are 27 T cell receptor beta chains sequenced from a single sample in a study of response to subunit inactivated influenza vaccine. Via MiXCR, TCRdb re-called the RT-PCR reads, giving one row per CDR3 protein. This sample has a few hundred thousand distinct CDR3 sequences; more than 10% occur once, and the top ten carry about 7.8%. Source: non-naive T cells sorted from PBMCs, taken 14 days before vaccination. The receptors come from a man aged 50-59 years who received an inactivated influenza vaccine.

The chain is built from TRBV27 and TRBJ1-6; unclear D gene. CDR3 length: 12 residues. CDR1 is MNHEY, CDR2 SMNVEV, per germline (reference sequence). Trimming left V 8 bases short and J 8 bases short, with 10 bases between. CDR3 loop: CASALRDSPLHF. For the CDR3, the DNA is TGTGCCAGCGCCCTTAGGGATTCACCCCTCCACTTT.

This clonotype was picked up a small number of times. The chain has TRBV28 and TRBJ2-6; possibly TRBD1 or TRBD2 for D (6 bases each). V lost 5 bases, J lost 4 bases, and 12 bases lay in between. The CDR3 length is 15 residues. CDR1 is MDHEN, CDR2 SYDVKM, per germline. CDR3 protein: CASSKGEAGANVLTF. The CDR3, as DNA: TGTGCCAGCAGTAAGGGGGAGGCCGGGGCCAACGTCCTGACTTTC.

Many counts were recorded for this clonotype. The chain has TRBV20-1 and TRBJ2-1; TRBD2 matches 7 bases. The CDR3 spans 14 residues. Germline V gives CDR1 DFQATT, CDR2 SNEGSKA (reference sequence). Unmatched junction bases numbered 4, after V lost 3 bases and J lost 2 bases. CDR3 DNA sequence: TGCAGTGCTAGGTCCGGGACTACCTACAATGAGCAGTTCTTC. This translates into CSARSGTTYNEQFF.

This clonotype turned up a few times. J is TRBJ2-1 and V is TRBV7-3; D may be TRBD1 (6 bases). The V end lost 5 bases, the J end lost 9 bases, and 17 bases lay between the germline ends. Germline V lookup: CDR1 SGHTA, CDR2 FQGTGA. CDR3 length equals 14 residues. The CDR3 loop is CASSPGASRTEQFF. The CDR3 DNA reads TGTGCCAGCAGCCCAGGGGCTAGTCGGACTGAGCAGTTCTTC.

The chain couples TRBV3-1 to TRBJ2-1; D may be TRBD1 (6 bases). Trimming stripped 5 bases from V and 11 bases from J, with 16 bases between. Per germline, CDR1 LGHDT and CDR2 YNNKEL (reference sequence). CDR3 size: 13 residues. The CDR3 region is CASSARGTNKQFF. CDR3 bases: TGTGCCAGCAGCGCAAGGGGGACAAATAAGCAGTTCTTC.

This clonotype was counted at least ten times. This rearrangement joins TRBV6-1 to TRBJ1-5; D is unclear. Trimming pared 6 bases from V and 3 bases from J, leaving 12 bases between. This CDR3 is built from 14 residues. Germline values: CDR1 MNHNS, CDR2 SASEGT. DNA for the CDR3: TGTGCCAGCAGGTTGGACGGTACCAATCAGCCCCAGCATTTT. It yields the protein CASRLDGTNQPQHF.

The CDR3 DNA is TGTGCCAGCAGCTTAGGATTGGGGTCCGGGGCCAACGTCCTGACTTTC. This gives the protein CASSLGLGSGANVLTF. The V gene is TRBV11-3, the J gene TRBJ2-6, with unresolved D. V lost 1 base, J lost 4 bases, and 11 bases lay in between. CDR3 length: 16 residues. Germline CDR1 reads SGHNT; CDR2 reads YENEEA.

This clonotype was picked up a small number of times. V usage is TRBV4-3 and J usage is TRBJ2-5; perhaps TRBD2 as D (5 bases). Trimming removed 1 base from V and 5 bases from J, with 14 bases in between. Germline V gives CDR1 LGHNA, CDR2 YSLEER. The CDR3 runs 15 residues. This chain's CDR3 is CASSQASSSGETQYF. The DNA for the CDR3 is TGCGCCAGCAGCCAAGCGTCCTCGAGCGGCGAGACCCAGTACTTC.

The CDR3 nucleotides read TGCAGTGCCGCGGTCCAGCGGACCTCCTACGAGCAGTACTTC. Translation: CSAAVQRTSYEQYF. The rearrangement links TRBV20-1 to TRBJ2-7; tentative D call: TRBD2 (5 bases). Germline V CDR1 and CDR2: DFQATT, SNEGSKA (reference sequence). V lost 6 bases and J 0 bases, leaving 15 bases between the germline ends. The CDR3 contains 14 residues.

This clonotype was counted many times. This chain uses TRBV29-1 with TRBJ2-3; D perhaps matches TRBD1 (5 bases). Trimming took off 3 bases at V and 1 base at J, with 11 bases between the two ends. Germline values: CDR1 SQVTM, CDR2 ANQGSEA. There are 14 residues in the CDR3. This CDR3 reads CSVDSQGGTDTQYF. The CDR3 DNA follows: TGCAGCGTTGATAGTCAGGGCGGCACAGATACGCAGTATTTT.

In its sample, this clonotype was seen many times. The chain employs TRBV12-3 or TRBV12-4 and TRBJ2-4, with 9 bases aligning to TRBD1. The CDR3 runs 14 residues. V lost 7 bases and J lost 6; bases outside the gene matches: 7. This chain's CDR3 is CASNAQGAANIQYF. DNA of the CDR3: TGTGCCAGCAACGCACAGGGGGCGGCAAACATTCAGTACTTC.

This rearrangement joins TRBV7-2 to TRBJ1-1, with D uncertain. Germline V gene data show CDR1 as SGHTA and CDR2 as FQGNSA. The ends were cut back, 5 bases at V and 0 bases at J, with 13 bases in the middle. CDR3 length equals 15 residues. The CDR3 DNA is TGTGCCAGCAGCCCTTCCCGGGCTTTGAACACTGAAGCTTTCTTT. Its translation: CASSPSRALNTEAFF.

This chain connects TRBV7-9 to TRBJ2-1; no clear D. CDR1 is SEHNR, CDR2 FQNEAQ, per germline (reference sequence). The CDR3 loop spans 12 amino acids. The V and J ends lost 5 bases and 9 bases respectively, with 11 bases between them. CDR3 amino acids: CASSPQNSEQFF. In nucleotides, the CDR3 is TGTGCCAGCAGCCCGCAAAACAGTGAGCAGTTCTTC.

The chain is built from TRBV10-3 and TRBJ1-1; 8 bases align to TRBD1. The CDR3 has 13 amino acids. The junction had 8 bases not matched to a gene; V was cut back by 10 bases and J by 4 bases. Germline V gene data show CDR1 as ENHRY and CDR2 as SYGVKD. The CDR3 is CATRQGPSTEAFF. In DNA, the CDR3 is TGTGCCACGAGACAGGGGCCGTCCACTGAAGCTTTCTTT.

This chain joins TRBV7-2 and TRBJ2-7, with D perhaps TRBD2 (5 bases). Germline CDR1 reads SGHTA; CDR2 reads FQGNSA. CDR3 size: 16 residues. Trimming took off 3 bases at V and 3 bases at J, with 18 bases between the two ends. In DNA form, the CDR3 reads TGTGCCAGCAGCTTGGAAGGGTCGCGGGTGATCTACGAGCAGTACTTC. Protein: CASSLEGSRVIYEQYF.

This clonotype came up many times. The chain joins TRBV12-3 or TRBV12-4 to TRBJ2-1, with D perhaps being TRBD1 or TRBD2 (5 bases each). The CDR3 has 16 amino acids. V lost 5 bases and J lost 2, with 16 bases in between. The CDR3: CASSLVRGRTYNEQFF. The CDR3 DNA sequence: TGTGCCAGCAGTCTCGTGAGGGGCCGAACCTACAATGAGCAGTTCTTC.

As to this clonotype: Its ends do not fully match the called genes, so a read error is possible. The gene calls are TRBV5-1 and TRBJ2-6; D is uncertain. This CDR3 comprises 15 residues. CDR1 is SGHRS and CDR2 is YFSETQ in the germline V gene. This CDR3 reads CANSLASVEANVLTF. In DNA, the CDR3 is TGCGCCAACAGCTTGGCAAGTGTTGAGGCCAACGTCCTGACTTTC.

This clonotype appeared a few times. The chain recombines TRBV6-5 with TRBJ2-1, with 11 bases that match TRBD2. This CDR3 comprises 15 residues. CDR1 is MNHEY, CDR2 SVGAGI, per germline. Trimming removed 4 bases from V and 2 bases from J; junction bases left unmatched: 1. The CDR3 loop reads CASSLLAGAYNEQFF. Here the CDR3 DNA reads TGTGCCAGCAGTTTACTAGCGGGGGCCTACAATGAGCAGTTCTTC.

This clonotype was observed many times. The chain has TRBV3-1 and TRBJ2-7; D could derive from TRBD1 or TRBD2 (6 bases each). The V end lost 1 base, the J end lost 7 bases, and 11 bases lay between the germline ends. The CDR3 has 13 residues. Per the germline V gene, CDR1 is LGHDT and CDR2 is YNNKEL (reference sequence). In DNA, the CDR3 is TGTGCCAGCAGCCAAGTCGGGGGCGGTGAGCAGTACTTC. It yields the protein CASSQVGGGEQYF.

This clonotype was counted ten times or more. V usage is TRBV4-3 and J usage is TRBJ2-5; D may be TRBD1 (5 bases). CDR3 length: 15 amino acids. Trimming stripped 4 bases from V and 5 bases from J, with 17 bases between. The germline V gene encodes CDR1 LGHNA and CDR2 YSLEER. CDR3 region: CASSPEIGHWETQYF. Here the CDR3 DNA reads TGCGCCAGCAGCCCGGAAATAGGACATTGGGAGACCCAGTACTTC.

The rearrangement uses TRBV11-2 and TRBJ2-7; 9 bases agree with TRBD1. Germline CDR1 and CDR2: SGHAT and FQNNGV. Unmatched junction bases numbered 8, after V lost 0 bases and J lost 5 bases. The CDR3 consists of 16 residues. Here the CDR3 reads CASSLDGTGNFDEQYF. DNA for the CDR3: TGTGCCAGCAGCTTAGACGGGACAGGGAACTTTGACGAGCAGTACTTC.

This clonotype was detected once. The CDR3: CASSVGGWRASETQYF. The DNA of the CDR3 is TGTGCCAGCAGCGTAGGGGGATGGAGGGCGTCAGAGACCCAGTACTTC. The rearrangement joins TRBV9 to TRBJ2-5; maybe TRBD2 (6 bases). Deletions cut 0 bases from V and 4 bases from J, with 16 bases between. The CDR3 spans 16 residues. Germline V gene data show CDR1 as SGDLS and CDR2 as YYNGEE.

This clonotype has a count of ten or more. The chain has TRBV4-1 and TRBJ2-7, with 10 bases fitting TRBD2. The CDR3 sequence is 18 residues long. V lost 1 base to trimming and J lost 6 bases; unmatched junction nucleotides: 15. The germline V gene encodes CDR1 MGHRA and CDR2 YSYEKL. The CDR3 spells CASSQGLIIPSGRGEQYF. For the CDR3, the DNA is TGCGCCAGCAGCCAAGGGCTCATCATCCCTAGCGGGAGAGGCGAGCAGTACTTC.

This clonotype has just a few counts. CDR3 sequence: CASSRMPRDKSSQHF. Written as DNA, the CDR3 is TGTGCCAGCAGCCGAATGCCCCGGGACAAAAGTTCCCAGCATTTT. V and J are TRBV28 and TRBJ1-5; tentatively, D is TRBD1 (6 bases). Germline loops: CDR1 MDHEN, CDR2 SYDVKM. Trimming cost V 6 bases and J 11 bases, with 23 bases left between them. This CDR3 has 15 residues. The full variable domain, with the rest looked up from reference TRBV28 and TRBJ1-5, is DVKVTQSSRYLVKRTGEKVFLECVQDMDHENMFWYRQDPGLGLRLIYFSYDVKMKEKGDIPEGYSVSREKKERFSLILESASTNQTSMYLCASSRMPRDKSSQHFGDGTRLSIL.

This clonotype came up a few times. The chain employs TRBV5-6 and TRBJ1-5; unclear D gene. V gave up 3 bases and J gave up 4 bases, with 17 bases separating them. Germline assignment: CDR1 SGHDT and CDR2 YYEEEE. The CDR3 extends over 16 amino acids. This CDR3 is CASSSTTRRGNQPQHF. The CDR3 DNA reads as TGTGCCAGCAGCTCCACGACCAGAAGAGGGAATCAGCCCCAGCATTTT.

This clonotype has at least ten counts. The chain has TRBV18 and TRBJ2-7; 7 bases fit TRBD2. CDR1 and CDR2 (germline): KGHSH, LQKENI. The CDR3 totals 13 residues. The trim removed 3 bases at V and 5 bases at J, leaving 4 bases unmatched. The CDR3 loop is CASSPAGAHEQYF. For the CDR3, the DNA is TGTGCCAGCTCACCGGCGGGAGCCCACGAGCAGTACTTC.

The gene calls are TRBV15 and TRBJ1-2, with 9 nucleotides matching TRBD1. The V and J ends lost 4 bases and 2 bases, in that order; junction bases with no gene match: 2. Germline CDR1 LNHNV, CDR2 YYDKDF (reference sequence). The CDR3 totals 14 residues. The CDR3 loop is CATSNDRGNYGYTF. DNA of the CDR3: TGTGCCACCAGCAATGACAGGGGGAACTATGGCTACACCTTC.